Following are 3 T cell receptor beta chains from one sample sequenced in a study of T cell responses to AZD1222 COVID-19 vaccine. Assay: immunoSEQ multiplex PCR; the TCRdb copy retains only in-frame clones and omits some. There are about 150,000 clones in the sample; roughly nine tenths occur only once, and 4.5% to 6.5% lies in the top ten. Sequenced material: peripheral blood, taken on day 0 of AZD1222 vaccination. The source is an adult in good health.

The V and J genes are TRBV3-1 (or the pseudogene TRBV3-2) and TRBJ2-1, with unresolved D. CDR1 and CDR2 (germline): LGHDT, YNNKEL (reference sequence). CDR3 length: 12 amino acids. V lost 6 bases to trimming and J lost 6 bases, with 9 bases between them. As DNA, the CDR3 is TGTGCCAGCAGGGGATATTTCAATGAGCAGTTCTTC. This gives the protein CASRGYFNEQFF.

CDR3 in amino acids: CASSPPTGTGYGYTF. The CDR3 DNA is TGCGCCAGCAGCCCGCCGACAGGGACGGGGTATGGCTACACCTTC. The chain is built from TRBV5-1 and TRBJ1-2, with 7 bases lining up with TRBD1. The CDR3 contains 15 residues. With V trimmed by 4 bases and J by 5 bases, 11 bases remained unmatched. CDR1 is SGHRS and CDR2 is YFSETQ in the germline V gene.

The rearrangement joins TRBV19 to TRBJ1-4, with TRBD1 matching over 7 bases. With 5 bases clipped from V and 8 bases from J, the junction kept 5 bases outside the gene matches. The CDR3 consists of 13 residues. The germline gives CDR1 LNHDA, CDR2 SQIVND (reference sequence). CDR3 nucleotides: TGTGCCAGTAGTTCAGGACAGGACGAAAAACTGTTTTTT. Protein product: CASSSGQDEKLFF.